The 22 T cell receptor beta chains below come from one sample, sequenced in a study of cytomegalovirus exposure and HLA in healthy donors. Researchers ran the PCR with 60 Vbeta and 13 Jbeta primers. Some clones are missing from TCRdb's copy, which holds only in-frame ones; the method was immunoSEQ multiplex PCR. The sample shows hundreds of thousands of clones, about 79% of them seen only once. The sequencing input was PBMCs. These receptors were taken from a young man in good health and CMV-seronegative.

The genes are TRBV4-3 and TRBJ2-3; 8 nucleotides agree with TRBD1. The ends lost 0 bases at V and 4 bases at J; junction bases unmatched: 9. This CDR3 spans 17 amino acids. CDR1 and CDR2 (germline): LGHNA, YSLEER. CDR3 bases: TGCGCCAGCAGCCAAGATCATGCAGGGGGCGCAGCAGATACGCAGTATTTT. Protein: CASSQDHAGGAADTQYF.

The rearrangement links TRBV11-1 to TRBJ2-2; a weak D match, TRBD1 (6 bases). Per the germline V gene, CDR1 is SGHAT and CDR2 is FQDESV (reference sequence). The CDR3 extends over 16 amino acids. V shed 1 base and J shed 4 bases, with 13 bases lying between them. CDR3 nucleotide sequence: TGTGCCAGCAGCTTAGAACGCCGAGGGGGCACCGGGGAGCTGTTTTTT. Protein: CASSLERRGGTGELFF.

In this sample, this clone turned up once. The chain uses TRBV6-5 and TRBJ1-4; D is uncertain. Germline V gives CDR1 MNHEY, CDR2 SVGAGI. Trimming cost V 7 bases and J 7 bases, with 10 bases left between them. CDR3 length: 12 residues. This CDR3 reads CASILLGEKLFF. In DNA form, the CDR3 reads TGTGCCAGCATTTTACTCGGTGAAAAACTGTTTTTT.

The J gene is TRBJ2-1, the V gene TRBV5-1, with 10 bases aligning to TRBD1. Unmatched junction bases numbered 14, after V lost 5 bases and J lost 0 bases. Germline CDR1 is SGHRS and CDR2 is YFSETQ. The CDR3 has 19 residues. CDR3: CASSYPGQGSSSSYNEQFF. The CDR3, as DNA: TGCGCCAGCAGTTATCCGGGACAGGGGAGCTCTAGCTCCTACAATGAGCAGTTCTTC.

This clone has only a few counts. This sequence joins TRBV30 and TRBJ1-1; TRBD1 matches 11 bases. The ends lost 5 bases at V and 11 bases at J; junction bases unmatched: 7. The CDR3 loop spans 12 amino acids. From germline, CDR1 is GTSNPN and CDR2 SVGIG (reference sequence). In nucleotides, the CDR3 is TGTGCCTGGGGACAGGGGGCGAGTGAGGCTTTCTTT. Amino acids: CAWGQGASEAFF.

V and J are TRBV10-3 and TRBJ2-3; TRBD1 is a possible D gene (5 bases). The ends were cut back, 0 bases at V and 0 bases at J, with 16 bases in the middle. The CDR3 sequence is 18 residues long. CDR1 and CDR2 from the germline V gene are ENHRY and SYGVKD. CDR3 residues: CAISESLGPTASTDTQYF. For the CDR3, the DNA is TGTGCCATCAGTGAGTCCTTAGGACCGACAGCTAGCACAGATACGCAGTATTTT.

This clone showed up just once. This rearrangement joins TRBV5-8 to TRBJ1-4, with 12 nucleotides matching TRBD1. The CDR3 sequence is 16 residues long. The trim removed 4 bases at V and 8 bases at J, leaving 9 bases unmatched. Germline V CDR1 and CDR2: SGHTS, YDEGEE. CDR3 residues: CASSPGQGARWEKLFF. For the CDR3, the DNA is TGTGCCAGCAGCCCGGGACAGGGGGCGCGGTGGGAAAAACTGTTTTTT.

This chain uses TRBV14 with TRBJ1-2; 12 bases match TRBD1. This CDR3 is 17 amino acids long. The V gene's germline CDR1 is SGHDN and CDR2 FVKESK. Germline trimming cut 1 base from V and 8 bases from J; bases unmatched to any gene: 11. The CDR3 coding sequence is TGTGCCAGCAGCCAAGTCCCGGGACAGGGGGCGACGGGCGGCTACACCTTC. The encoded protein is CASSQVPGQGATGGYTF.

The chain joins TRBV27 to TRBJ2-2; D perhaps matches TRBD1 (6 bases). Germline V gene data show CDR1 as MNHEY and CDR2 as SMNVEV (reference sequence). V lost 6 bases to trimming and J lost 2 bases, with 10 bases between them. The CDR3 is made up of 14 amino acids. The CDR3 DNA sequence: TGTGCCAGCAGACCCGGGACAAACACCGGGGAGCTGTTTTTT. It encodes CASRPGTNTGELFF.

The V and J genes are TRBV5-5 and TRBJ1-1; maybe TRBD1 (5 bases). V was trimmed by 0 bases and J by 11 bases, leaving 14 bases between them. CDR3 length equals 13 residues. Germline values: CDR1 SGHKS, CDR2 YYEKEE (reference sequence). This CDR3 is CASSLVGDLVAFF. DNA for the CDR3: TGTGCCAGCAGCTTGGTAGGGGATTTAGTGGCTTTCTTT. The variable domain in full, with the rest retrieved from reference TRBV5-5 and TRBJ1-1, is DAGVTQSPTHLIKTRGQQVTLRCSPISGHKSVSWYQQVLGQGPQFIFQYYEKEERGRGNFPDRFSARQFPNYSSELNVNALLLGDSALYLCASSLVGDLVAFFGQGTRLTVV.

This clone was recorded once. The gene calls are TRBV7-8 and TRBJ1-5; TRBD1 matches 7 bases. The CDR3 length is 17 residues. Germline lookup yields CDR1 SGHVS and CDR2 FQNEAQ. V lost 2 bases, J lost 0 bases, and 7 bases stayed unmatched. As DNA, the CDR3 is TGTGCCAGCAGCTTAACCACGGGACAGTCTAGCAATCAGCCCCAGCATTTT. Amino acid sequence: CASSLTTGQSSNQPQHF.

Note on this clone: Other DNA sequences from this sample encode an identical CDR3 as well. The chain couples TRBV2 to TRBJ1-6; 9 bases match TRBD1. Per the germline V gene, CDR1 is SNHLY and CDR2 is FYNNEI. There are 15 residues in the CDR3. J lost 4 bases, V lost 4 bases, and 2 bases had no gene match. CDR3 coding DNA: TGTGCCAGCAGTGGGGACAGGGCTTATAATTCACCCCTCCACTTT. Amino acid sequence: CASSGDRAYNSPLHF.

This clone has a handful of counts. The V and J genes are TRBV5-1 and TRBJ2-3; 11 bases align to TRBD2. The V segment lost 3 bases and the J segment 0 bases; nucleotides outside the gene matches: 3. The CDR3 totals 16 residues. CDR1 and CDR2 from the germline V gene are SGHRS and YFSETQ. The CDR3, as DNA: TGCGCCAGCAGCTCCGGACTAGCGGGTAGCACAGATACGCAGTATTTT. This codes for CASSSGLAGSTDTQYF.

The chain couples TRBV4-2 to TRBJ2-5; 10 nucleotides agree with TRBD2. The trim removed 0 bases at V and 4 bases at J, leaving 11 bases unmatched. The V gene's germline CDR1 is LGHNA and CDR2 YNFKEQ. This CDR3 comprises 18 residues. CDR3 DNA: TGTGCCAGCAGCCAAGATAAGATGCTAGCGGGGGTGAGAGAGACCCAGTACTTC. Its protein product is CASSQDKMLAGVRETQYF.

This chain links TRBV19 with TRBJ2-7, with 7 bases fitting TRBD1. Germline trimming cut 5 bases from V and 0 bases from J; bases unmatched to any gene: 4. This CDR3 contains 14 residues. CDR1 is LNHDA, CDR2 SQIVND, per germline (reference sequence). The CDR3 reads CASSGTGDSYEQYF. The CDR3 bases are TGTGCCAGTAGTGGTACAGGGGACTCCTACGAGCAGTACTTC. The complete variable domain, with remaining parts taken from reference TRBV19 and TRBJ2-7, reads DGGITQSPKYLFRKEGQNVTLSCEQNLNHDAMYWYRQDPGQGLRLIYYSQIVNDFQKGDIAEGYSVSREKKESFPLTVTSAQKNPTAFYLCASSGTGDSYEQYFGPGTRLTVT.

The table lists this clone with a few counts. The V and J genes are TRBV6-1 and TRBJ1-2; 7 bases are a match to TRBD1. Germline lookup yields CDR1 MNHNS and CDR2 SASEGT. CDR3 length: 15 amino acids. The V gene end was trimmed by 0 bases and the J gene end by 7 bases; junction bases not matched to a gene: 8. The CDR3 is CASSEALTGDGGYTF. The CDR3 nucleotides read TGTGCCAGCAGTGAAGCTCTAACAGGGGACGGTGGCTACACCTTC.

The chain combines TRBV6-5 with TRBJ2-5, with 8 nucleotides matching TRBD1. The CDR3 covers 15 residues. CDR1 and CDR2 from the germline V gene are MNHEY and SVGAGI. With V trimmed by 2 bases and J by 11 bases, 13 bases remained unmatched. The CDR3 is CASSYEGQGVGEQYF. The CDR3 region has the DNA TGTGCCAGCAGTTACGAAGGACAGGGAGTTGGAGAGCAGTACTTC.

The V gene is TRBV2, the J gene TRBJ2-5; 9 bases are a match to TRBD2. V lost 1 base, J lost 5 bases, and 8 bases stayed unmatched. Per the germline V gene, CDR1 is SNHLY and CDR2 is FYNNEI. The CDR3 has 16 amino acids. The CDR3 coding sequence is TGTGCCAGCAGTGAAGGGGCTAGCGGGGAGGGTGAGACCCAGTACTTC. This translates into CASSEGASGEGETQYF.

This clone was picked up one time. The DNA for the CDR3 is TGTGCCAGCAGTGTACGAGCGGGAGTCAATGAGCAGTTCTTC. It encodes CASSVRAGVNEQFF. V gene TRBV2 combines with J gene TRBJ2-1; 8 nucleotides agree with TRBD2. CDR3 length equals 14 residues. Trimming took 4 bases from V and 6 from J; bases not matched to a gene: 5. Germline loops: CDR1 SNHLY, CDR2 FYNNEI.

Comment on this clone: Given a much more abundant clone one base away, this may be a read error. The V gene is TRBV11-3, the J gene TRBJ2-3; 14 positions agree with TRBD2. Germline CDR1 reads SGHNT; CDR2 reads YENEEA. Trimming took 3 bases from V and 4 from J; bases not matched to a gene: 6. The length of the CDR3 is 17 residues. CDR3: CASSLRLAGGPPDTQYF. Here the CDR3 DNA reads TGTGCCAGCAGCTTGAGACTAGCGGGGGGGCCCCCAGATACGCAGTATTTT.

The chain has TRBV7-2 and TRBJ2-7, with 12 bases matching TRBD1. The germline V gene encodes CDR1 SGHTA and CDR2 FQGNSA. The CDR3 extends over 14 amino acids. V lost 5 bases, J lost 5 bases, and 4 bases stayed unmatched. CDR3: CASSPGQGAHEQYF. The DNA of the CDR3 is TGTGCCAGCAGCCCGGGACAGGGGGCGCACGAGCAGTACTTC.

Concerning this clone itself: Distinct nucleotide sequences in the sample also encode this CDR3. The CDR3 DNA reads TGTGCCAGCAGGGGAGGGGGTCCAGGCGAGCAGTACTTC. Protein sequence: CASRGGGPGEQYF. J is TRBJ2-7 and V is TRBV28, with a possible D match to TRBD2 (7 bases). The CDR3 loop spans 13 amino acids. V gave up 6 bases and J gave up 6 bases, with 15 bases separating them. Per germline, CDR1 MDHEN and CDR2 SYDVKM.